The 30 T cell receptor beta chains reported below all come from one sample, sequenced in a study of OX40 agonist ivuxolimab in advanced cancers. The method was immunoSEQ multiplex PCR; TCRdb's version includes in-frame clones alone and lacks a portion of them. This sample has about 60,000 clones, with approximately 83% found just once. Sample: CD4+ or CD8+ T cells sorted from blood, taken in a trial of the OX40 agonist ivuxolimab. The receptor set was obtained from an adult with an advanced solid tumor such as melanoma, head and neck, liver or kidney cancer.

The CDR3 DNA reads as TGTGCCAGCACCCACAAGGGGGGCGCTTTGGACGAGCAGTACTTC. This encodes CASTHKGGALDEQYF. The chain carries TRBV5-6 and TRBJ2-7, with D perhaps being TRBD1 or TRBD2 (6 bases each). Deletions cut 6 bases from V and 5 bases from J, with 21 bases between. This CDR3 spans 15 amino acids. In germline, CDR1 is SGHDT, CDR2 YYEEEE.

The rearrangement joins TRBV5-4 to TRBJ2-7; 8 bases map to TRBD2. The CDR3 sequence is 16 residues long. Germline CDR1 and CDR2: SGHNT and YYREEE (reference sequence). J was trimmed by 7 bases and V by 4 bases; bases with no gene match: 16. The CDR3 DNA sequence: TGTGCCAGCAGCCAAGATTCCGCGGGGGGACTGGGAGAGCAGTACTTC. Protein sequence: CASSQDSAGGLGEQYF.

This sequence joins TRBV30 and TRBJ2-2; unclear D gene. The CDR3 totals 15 residues. V lost 0 bases and J 0 bases, leaving 8 bases between the germline ends. Per the germline V gene, CDR1 is GTSNPN and CDR2 is SVGIG (reference sequence). CDR3 DNA: TGTGCCTGGAGTGTAAAGTACACGAACACCGGGGAGCTGTTTTTT. Its protein is CAWSVKYTNTGELFF. Full variable domain (missing parts from reference TRBV30 and TRBJ2-2): SQTIHQWPATLVQPVGSPLSLECTVEGTSNPNLYWYRQAAGRGLQLLFYSVGIGQISSEVPQNLSASRPQDRQFILSSKKLLLSDSGFYLCAWSVKYTNTGELFFGEGSRLTVL.

The chain recombines TRBV7-9 with TRBJ2-5; 7 bases fit TRBD2. The junction had 1 base not matched to a gene; V was cut back by 3 bases and J by 3 bases. This CDR3 spans 13 amino acids. Germline lookup yields CDR1 SEHNR and CDR2 FQNEAQ (reference sequence). The CDR3 region is CASSFAGEETQYF. For the CDR3, the DNA is TGTGCCAGCAGCTTTGCGGGAGAAGAGACCCAGTACTTC.

This clone was seen only a few times. This chain links TRBV7-6 with TRBJ1-5, with TRBD1 as a possible D gene (5 bases). Germline V gene lookup returns CDR1 SGHVS and CDR2 FNYEAQ. The V end was cut by 4 bases, the J end by 4 bases, with 8 bases between. This CDR3 comprises 13 residues. The CDR3 loop is CASSSSGNQPQHF. DNA of the CDR3: TGTGCCAGCAGCTCATCAGGGAATCAGCCCCAGCATTTT.

In its sample, this clone was seen once. V usage is TRBV11-2 and J usage is TRBJ2-3; 12 bases agree with TRBD1. The ends lost 5 bases at V and 4 bases at J; junction bases unmatched: 10. The germline V gene has CDR1 SGHAT and CDR2 FQNNGV. The CDR3 extends over 17 amino acids. CDR3 bases: TGTGCCAGCAGCCCATATGCCGGGACAGGGGGCCCAGATACGCAGTATTTT. It specifies CASSPYAGTGGPDTQYF.

This chain uses TRBV30 with TRBJ2-7; D may match TRBD1 or TRBD2 (6 bases each). The CDR3 covers 14 residues. Germline V gives CDR1 GTSNPN, CDR2 SVGIG (reference sequence). V lost 3 bases, J lost 5 bases, and 17 bases lay in between. Here the CDR3 reads CAWRPWGARNEQYF. The CDR3 DNA reads as TGTGCCTGGAGACCTTGGGGGGCGCGGAACGAGCAGTACTTC.

The V gene is TRBV2, the J gene TRBJ2-5; possible D gene TRBD2, 6 bases. Germline V gene lookup returns CDR1 SNHLY and CDR2 FYNNEI. V was shortened by 0 bases and J by 5 bases, with 25 bases between the two germline ends. CDR3 length equals 19 residues. In DNA, the CDR3 is TGTGCCAGCAGTGAAGCGCGCTCCCGTGGGAGCGGTCGGGGGGAGACCCAGTACTTC. Its translation: CASSEARSRGSGRGETQYF.

The chain employs TRBV6-5 and TRBJ2-2, with TRBD2 matching over 10 bases. Trimming removed 11 bases from V and 6 bases from J; junction bases left unmatched: 6. Germline CDR1 and CDR2: MNHEY and SVGAGI. CDR3 size: 13 residues. This chain's CDR3 is CAVQLAGSGELFF. The CDR3 DNA reads TGTGCCGTCCAACTAGCGGGATCCGGGGAGCTGTTTTTT.

The chain uses TRBV7-2 and TRBJ2-7, with 10 bases identical to TRBD2. The CDR3 loop spans 16 amino acids. In germline, CDR1 is SGHTA, CDR2 FQGNSA. V lost 1 base to trimming and J lost 4 bases; unmatched junction nucleotides: 7. The CDR3 is CASSLESGRGGYEQYF. The CDR3 DNA reads TGTGCCAGCAGCTTAGAGAGCGGGAGGGGTGGGTACGAGCAGTACTTC. Full variable domain (outside the CDR3, taken from reference TRBV7-2 and TRBJ2-7): GAGVSQSPSNKVTEKGKDVELRCDPISGHTALYWYRQSLGQGLEFLIYFQGNSAPDKSGLPSDRFSAERTGGSVSTLTIQRTQQEDSAVYLCASSLESGRGGYEQYFGPGTRLTVT.

This chain connects TRBV10-3 to TRBJ2-5, with D perhaps TRBD1 (5 bases). The DNA end is a closer match to TRBJ2-7, so the J assignment may be wrong. This CDR3 has 13 residues. Germline loops: CDR1 ENHRY, CDR2 SYGVKD. This CDR3 is CAIREAGTYEQYF. Written as DNA, the CDR3 is TGTGCCATCAGGGAAGCAGGGACCTACGAGCAGTACTTC.

The chain recombines TRBV7-3 with TRBJ2-1, with TRBD2 matching 7 bases. V shed 5 bases, J shed 0 bases, and the junction held 13 bases outside the gene matches. In germline, CDR1 is SGHTA, CDR2 FQGTGA. This CDR3 is 18 amino acids long. CDR3 in DNA: TGTGCCAGCAGCCGCACTAACTCGGGACTACGCTCCTACAATGAGCAGTTCTTC. This encodes CASSRTNSGLRSYNEQFF.

The rearrangement uses TRBV1 and TRBJ2-2; the table's D call, TRBD2, was not checked against the DNA. TRBV1 is reported as a pseudogene. This CDR3 is built from 14 residues. CDR3 DNA: TGCACCAGCCACGGGAGGGCGAACACCGGGGAGCTGTTTTTT. The encoded protein is CTSHGRANTGELFF.

V gene TRBV5-4 combines with J gene TRBJ2-7, with D perhaps matching TRBD1 (5 bases). V lost 3 bases and J lost 11, with 18 bases in between. The CDR3 covers 13 residues. The germline gives CDR1 SGHNT, CDR2 YYREEE (reference sequence). CDR3 coding DNA: TGTGCCAGCAGCTCCCCCGGTCAGGGAAAGGAGTACTTC. It encodes CASSSPGQGKEYF.

The V call is TRBV6-1, the J call TRBJ2-7; TRBD1 agrees at 8 bases. J was trimmed by 2 bases and V by 4 bases; bases with no gene match: 13. The CDR3 is 17 residues long. Germline loops: CDR1 MNHNS, CDR2 SASEGT. The CDR3 loop is CASSAPLGGRGPYEQYF. The CDR3 region has the DNA TGTGCCAGCAGTGCCCCCCTAGGGGGCAGGGGGCCCTACGAGCAGTACTTC.

V usage is TRBV19 and J usage is TRBJ2-7; D gene ambiguous. Trimming left V 11 bases short and J 2 bases short, with 13 bases between. This CDR3 is built from 12 residues. Germline lookup yields CDR1 LNHDA and CDR2 SQIVND (reference sequence). The CDR3 DNA follows: TGTGCCTCGGGCCAGGCCCCCTACGAGCAGTACTTC. Its protein product is CASGQAPYEQYF.

The chain has TRBV28 and TRBJ2-7, with 9 nucleotides matching TRBD1. Germline CDR1 and CDR2: MDHEN and SYDVKM. The V gene end was trimmed by 3 bases and the J gene end by 2 bases; junction bases not matched to a gene: 2. The CDR3 has 14 amino acids. CDR3 DNA: TGTGCCAGCAGTTTGTGGGACAGGGCCTACGAGCAGTACTTC. It is translated as CASSLWDRAYEQYF.

The chain links TRBV5-1 to TRBJ2-1; D perhaps matches TRBD1 (7 bases). CDR3 length: 16 amino acids. With 4 bases removed from V and 5 bases from J, the gap between germline ends came to 19 bases. The germline gives CDR1 SGHRS, CDR2 YFSETQ. The CDR3 loop reads CASSAAQGGAHNEQFF. As DNA, the CDR3 is TGCGCCAGCAGCGCGGCGCAGGGGGGAGCGCACAATGAGCAGTTCTTC.

This rearrangement joins TRBV7-2 to TRBJ2-2; tentatively, D is TRBD1 (5 bases). Germline V gives CDR1 SGHTA, CDR2 FQGNSA. V lost 1 base and J lost 1, with 10 bases in between. The CDR3 has 16 amino acids. CDR3 DNA sequence: TGTGCCAGCAGCTTAGTTCCAGGGCTGAACACCGGGGAGCTGTTTTTT. Its translation is CASSLVPGLNTGELFF.

The gene calls are TRBV19 and TRBJ1-4; tentative D call: TRBD1 (6 bases). Trimming removed 7 bases from V and 5 bases from J, with 17 bases in between. This CDR3 spans 15 amino acids. CDR1 LNHDA and CDR2 SQIVND come from the germline V gene (reference sequence). The CDR3 DNA follows: TGTGCCAGTATGAGGCTGGGACACGAGAATGAAAAACTGTTTTTT. Its protein is CASMRLGHENEKLFF.

The V gene is TRBV14, the J gene TRBJ1-4, with D unresolved. With 4 bases removed from V and 0 bases from J, the gap between germline ends came to 12 bases. Germline-derived CDR1 and CDR2 are SGHDN and FVKESK. There are 16 residues in the CDR3. CDR3 in DNA: TGTGCCAGCAGCCTCGGCGCCCTTGCAACTAATGAAAAACTGTTTTTT. It is translated as CASSLGALATNEKLFF.

The chain uses TRBV7-8 and TRBJ2-1, with D possibly being TRBD2 (5 bases). CDR1 is SGHVS and CDR2 is FQNEAQ in the germline V gene. V was clipped by 0 bases and J by 0 bases, with 6 bases between them. The CDR3 is 15 residues long. CDR3 bases: TGTGCCAGCAGCTTAGCGGGAGCCTCCTACAATGAGCAGTTCTTC. Translation gives CASSLAGASYNEQFF.

This clone was observed once. V is TRBV6-1 and J is TRBJ1-4; 7 nucleotides match TRBD1. The germline V gene encodes CDR1 MNHNS and CDR2 SASEGT. The length of the CDR3 is 15 residues. With V trimmed by 6 bases and J by 7 bases, 11 bases remained unmatched. The CDR3 spells CASSQWRGQGEKLFF. In DNA form, the CDR3 reads TGTGCCAGCAGCCAGTGGAGGGGGCAGGGTGAAAAACTGTTTTTT.

The J gene is TRBJ2-2, the V gene TRBV19; D is unclear. V was cut by 1 base and J by 5 bases, with 17 bases left in between. CDR3 length: 17 residues. Germline CDR1 is LNHDA and CDR2 is SQIVND (reference sequence). This CDR3 reads CASSIAGTQTPTGELFF. The DNA for the CDR3 is TGTGCCAGTAGTATAGCGGGCACCCAAACTCCTACCGGGGAGCTGTTTTTT.

The chain is built from TRBV5-4 and TRBJ1-2; D call uncertain. Trimming stripped 3 bases from V and 0 bases from J, with 12 bases between. CDR3 size: 15 residues. From germline, CDR1 is SGHNT and CDR2 YYREEE (reference sequence). This chain's CDR3 is CASSSETGANYGYTF. The CDR3 DNA reads TGTGCCAGCAGCTCCGAGACTGGGGCTAACTATGGCTACACCTTC.

This clone was picked up one time. At one boundary the junction diverges from the germline segment, which might be a read error. Other DNA sequences in this sample translate to the same CDR3. This CDR3 is CASSLTNTAQGHEQFF. The CDR3 DNA sequence: TGCGCTAGCAGCTTGACCAACACCGCACAGGGCCATGAGCAGTTCTTC. This chain links TRBV5-1 with TRBJ2-1; D might be TRBD1 (6 bases). This CDR3 has 16 residues. Germline assignment: CDR1 SGHRS and CDR2 YFSETQ.

The V call is TRBV6-6, the J call TRBJ2-3, with D tentatively TRBD2 (7 bases). Trimming cost V 8 bases and J 5 bases, with 14 bases left between them. Germline V gene lookup returns CDR1 MNHNY and CDR2 SVGAGI (reference sequence). The CDR3 totals 13 residues. CDR3 in DNA: TGTGCCAGCGAACGGGGGGCCGGAGATACGCAGTATTTT. Encoded protein: CASERGAGDTQYF.

The genes are TRBV11-1 and TRBJ1-6; TRBD1 matches at 9 bases. The V gene's germline CDR1 is SGHAT and CDR2 FQDESV (reference sequence). Trimming took 4 bases from V and 10 from J; bases not matched to a gene: 8. The CDR3 length is 15 residues. The CDR3 loop reads CASSSRDRARSPLHF. The CDR3 DNA reads TGTGCCAGCAGCTCCCGGGACAGGGCGCGGTCACCCCTCCACTTT.

This rearrangement joins TRBV18 to TRBJ1-5, with TRBD1 matching 9 bases. V shed 3 bases, J shed 5 bases, and the junction held 11 bases outside the gene matches. Germline CDR1 reads KGHSH; CDR2 reads LQKENI. This CDR3 spans 17 amino acids. As DNA, the CDR3 is TGTGCCAGCTCACCTCCGGGACAGGGCGTTATGGATCAGCCCCAGCATTTT. Encoded protein: CASSPPGQGVMDQPQHF.

This clone was detected once. The CDR3 loop is CASSTPGRGIAEAFF. For the CDR3, the DNA is TGTGCCAGTAGTACACCCGGGAGGGGGATCGCTGAAGCTTTCTTT. The rearrangement links TRBV19 to TRBJ1-1, with D perhaps TRBD1 (6 bases). Per the germline V gene, CDR1 is LNHDA and CDR2 is SQIVND (reference sequence). V shed 4 bases and J shed 6 bases, with 18 bases lying between them. This CDR3 has 15 amino acids.